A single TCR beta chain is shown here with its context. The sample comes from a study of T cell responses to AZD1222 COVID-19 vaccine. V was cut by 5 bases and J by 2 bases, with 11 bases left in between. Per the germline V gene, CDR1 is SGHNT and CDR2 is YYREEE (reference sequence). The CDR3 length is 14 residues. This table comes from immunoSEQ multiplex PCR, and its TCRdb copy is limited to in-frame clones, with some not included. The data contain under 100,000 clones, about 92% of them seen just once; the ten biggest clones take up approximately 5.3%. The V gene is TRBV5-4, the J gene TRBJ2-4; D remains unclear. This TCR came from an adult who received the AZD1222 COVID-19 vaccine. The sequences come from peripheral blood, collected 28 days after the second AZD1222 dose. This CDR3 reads CASRFDTSKNIQYF. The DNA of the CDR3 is TGTGCCAGCAGATTCGACACATCCAAAAACATTCAGTACTTC.